The entry below describes one T cell receptor beta chain. No antigen is known for it. No much larger clone exists at a distance of one base, and base qualities are not known. The CDR3 measures 13 amino acids from cysteine to phenylalanine. Only the CDR3 DNA is retained, 39 bases long and in frame from the first base. V gives up 5 bases and J gives up 3 bases, and the segment between their germline ends measures 11 bases. CDR1 and CDR2 are drawn from the germline V gene: SGHRS, YFSETQ. The immunoSEQ Assay, a bias-controlled multiplex PCR, was used to amplify TCRbeta CDR3 regions from genomic DNA. Processing in the source paper ran as follows. The number of nucleated cells in each sample was estimated by amplification of reference gene primers within the assay. Sequence reads were collapsed and filtered to measure the absolute abundance of every unique TCRbeta CDR3 rearrangement. For each sample, productive Simpson clonality was calculated by taking the square root of Simpson's diversity index across productive rearrangements. Here the immuneACCESS table is served through TCRdb, limited to in-frame sequences with V and J called. Missing clones are a known gap in these copies; in checked studies unresolved V genes cover under half, and the rest lacks a known reason. V and J calls plus clone size are reproduced from that table; the DNA served to infer D and trimming. Recorded for this sample are under 30,000 clones; 70% to 90% of them occurred a single time. The ten largest clones take up 9.3% of the sample.

The sample is drawn from a study of blood T cell repertoires in COVID-19 (dated by TCRdb to 2020 to 2021). Describing the broader study: The collaborator samples originated in the United States, Italy and Spain and spanned the acute and convalescent phases of COVID-19. The material from the prospective study consisted of cDNA or gDNA derived from T cells, B-cell-depleted T cells, or PBMCs. Sample metadata almost always included a de-identified subject ID, COVID-19 status, age in years and sex. Samples came from the ongoing ImmuneRACE study (first 160 participants) plus 1,254 subjects from 6 global collaborators. The dataset comprised deeply sampled blood TCRbeta repertoires from subjects exposed to, actively infected with, or recovered from COVID-19. Where HLA class I and class II types were available, the types were taken from metadata supplied by the sample provider, not from assay-based typing. The repertoires were released in a freely available public database meant as a resource for research on the immune response to SARS-CoV-2. Here is what the overall study found, with its caveats: Clinical and demographic metadata were provided uncurated, with the amount varying by source and participant.

Whole blood was collected in K2EDTA tubes by collaborating institutions according to the institutions' own protocols. For TCRbeta analysis, collaborator samples were shipped as frozen whole blood, as isolated PBMCs, or as DNA extracted from either sample type. Sequenced input: peripheral blood. The receptor comes from a human donor in a cohort sampled during active COVID-19. The chain is made from TRBV5-1 and TRBJ1-1, with TRBD1 as a weak D call on 6 bases. The CDR3 protein: CASSRAGDTEAFF. In nucleotide form, the sequence is TGCGCCAGCAGTCGGGCAGGGGACACTGAAGCTTTCTTT.